Listed below are T cell receptor beta chains from one sample, sequenced in a study of OX40 agonist ivuxolimab in advanced cancers. Using immunoSEQ multiplex PCR, the repertoire was profiled, and TCRdb retains in-frame clones only, with some absent. Of approximately 80,000 clones listed, 89% were seen once; the top ten hold about 0.2%. Sequencing was performed on CD4+ or CD8+ T cells sorted from blood, taken in a trial of the OX40 agonist ivuxolimab. These receptors all come from an adult with an advanced solid tumor such as melanoma, head and neck, liver or kidney cancer. The CDR3 runs from the conserved cysteine through the conserved F or W. D genes are given only for firm matches. Clone size is stated in some rows and not others, as once, few, many or a class when expanded.

D	J	V	size	CDR3	DNA
NA	TRBJ2-3	TRBV19	NA	CASSKPGQSDTQYF	TGTGCCAGTAGTAAACCGGGACAATCGGATACGCAGTATTTT
NA	TRBJ1-1	TRBV5-1	NA	CASSLSRGSGTEAFF	TGCGCCAGCAGCTTGAGTCGGGGTTCGGGGACTGAAGCTTTCTTT
NA	TRBJ2-1	TRBV7-3	NA	CASSFSGSYNEQFF	TGTGCCAGCAGCTTTAGCGGCTCCTACAATGAGCAGTTCTTC
TRBD2	TRBJ2-7	TRBV6-6	NA	CASSFKRGLNYEQYF	TGTGCCAGCAGCTTTAAGCGGGGTTTAAACTACGAGCAGTACTTC
TRBD1	TRBJ2-3	TRBV2	NA	CASSRDRGGPTDTQYF	TGTGCCAGCAGTAGGGACAGGGGAGGCCCCACAGATACGCAGTATTTT
TRBD1	TRBJ1-1	TRBV5-1	NA	CASSRGQGGTEAFF	TGCGCCAGCAGCCGGGGACAGGGGGGAACTGAAGCTTTCTTT
NA	TRBJ1-3	TRBV30	NA	CAWSDLSSSGNTIYF	TGTGCCTGGAGTGACCTATCCAGCTCTGGAAACACCATATATTTT
TRBD1	TRBJ2-3	TRBV2	NA	CASSLGTDTDTQYF	TGTGCCAGCAGTCTTGGGACAGACACAGATACGCAGTATTTT
NA	TRBJ2-3	TRBV9	NA	CASSVVGANTDTQYF	TGTGCCAGCAGCGTAGTGGGGGCAAACACAGATACGCAGTATTTT
TRBD1	TRBJ2-7	TRBV7-9	NA	CASSPWDRGIEEQYF	TGTGCCAGCAGCCCATGGGACAGGGGTATTGAGGAGCAGTACTTC
TRBD2	TRBJ2-1	TRBV6-4	NA	CASKAGESYNEQFF	TGTGCCAGCAAGGCGGGAGAGTCCTACAATGAGCAGTTCTTC
NA	TRBJ1-1	TRBV10-1	NA	CASSESKGPKAFF	TGCGCCAGCAGTGAGAGTAAGGGGCCCAAAGCTTTCTTT
NA	TRBJ1-4	TRBV2	NA	CASSGRTATNEKLFF	TGTGCCAGCAGTGGACGGACAGCAACTAATGAAAAACTGTTTTTT
NA	TRBJ2-1	TRBV5-4	NA	CASSSQTGPIYNEQFF	TGTGCCAGCAGCTCTCAGACAGGCCCTATCTACAATGAGCAGTTCTTC
TRBD1	TRBJ2-3	TRBV5-1	NA	CASSRGQVPQYF	TGCGCCAGCAGCCGGGGACAGGTCCCGCAGTATTTT
TRBD2	TRBJ2-7	TRBV4-1	NA	CASSQGGLAGASSYEQYF	TGCGCCAGCAGCCAAGGTGGACTAGCGGGAGCCAGCTCCTACGAGCAGTACTTC
NA	TRBJ1-1	TRBV5-1	NA	CASSTQENTEAFF	TGCGCCAGCAGCACCCAAGAGAACACTGAAGCTTTCTTT
NA	TRBJ2-6	TRBV9	NA	CASSPRDSGANVLTF	TGTGCCAGCAGCCCAAGGGACTCTGGGGCCAACGTCCTGACTTTC
NA	TRBJ1-4	TRBV6-5	NA	CASSTTATNEKLFF	TGTGCCAGCAGCACGACAGCAACTAATGAAAAACTGTTTTTT
NA	TRBJ2-3	TRBV12-5	NA	CASGSAGTDTQYF	TGTGCTAGTGGTTCCGCAGGAACAGATACGCAGTATTTT
NA	TRBJ1-1	TRBV18	NA	CASSPGQIMNTEAFF	TGTGCCAGCTCACCAGGACAAATCATGAACACTGAAGCTTTCTTT
TRBD1	TRBJ1-4	TRBV29-1	NA	CSVVQTGGNEKLFF	TGCAGCGTTGTCCAGACAGGGGGGAATGAAAAACTGTTTTTT
NA	TRBJ2-1	TRBV19	NA	CASKWRGSYNEQFF	TGTGCCAGTAAGTGGCGGGGAAGCTACAATGAGCAGTTCTTC
TRBD2	TRBJ2-5	TRBV19	NA	CASSTDSGSWNKETQYF	TGTGCCAGTAGCACCGATAGCGGGAGTTGGAACAAAGAGACCCAGTACTTC
NA	TRBJ2-1	TRBV12-5	NA	CASGARGSGEQFF	TGTGCTAGTGGGGCCAGGGGATCGGGTGAGCAGTTCTTC
NA	TRBJ1-2	TRBV28	NA	CASSARNYGYTF	TGTGCCAGCAGTGCCCGGAACTATGGCTACACCTTC
TRBD1	TRBJ1-2	TRBV2	NA	CASCNRGREYGYTF	TGTGCCAGCTGCAACAGGGGGCGCGAGTATGGCTACACCTTC
NA	TRBJ2-3	TRBV4-3	NA	CASSLNREDTQYF	TGCGCCAGCAGCCTAAACCGGGAAGATACGCAGTATTTT
NA	TRBJ1-2	TRBV7-8	NA	CASIPHFSYGYTF	TGTGCCAGCATCCCGCACTTCTCCTATGGCTACACCTTC
NA	TRBJ1-1	TRBV19	NA	CASSIPLAGTTEAFF	TGTGCCAGTAGTATACCCCTGGCAGGGACCACTGAAGCTTTCTTT
NA	TRBJ2-5	TRBV28	NA	CASSLPRPDKETQYF	TGTGCCAGCAGTTTACCTAGACCAGATAAAGAGACCCAGTACTTC
TRBD1	TRBJ1-1	TRBV5-1	NA	CASSPTLGQGYGTEAFF	TGCGCCAGCAGCCCGACCCTAGGACAGGGTTATGGCACTGAAGCTTTCTTT
NA	TRBJ1-4	TRBV7-2	NA	CASSPGRGGEKLFF	TGTGCCAGCAGCCCTGGCAGGGGTGGTGAAAAACTGTTTTTT
NA	TRBJ1-1	TRBV6-5	NA	CASSYSWRVPNTEAFF	TGTGCCAGCAGTTACTCGTGGAGGGTACCGAACACTGAAGCTTTCTTT
NA	TRBJ1-4	TRBV28	NA	CASRGRRATNEKLFF	TGTGCCAGCAGGGGTCGAAGGGCAACTAATGAAAAACTGTTTTTT
NA	TRBJ2-5	TRBV7-2	once	CASSPRPRGQETQYF	TGTGCCAGCAGCCCCAGACCGAGAGGCCAAGAGACCCAGTACTTC
TRBD1	TRBJ2-5	TRBV6-5	NA	CASGGRQGAQETQYF	TGTGCCAGCGGTGGGAGGCAGGGGGCTCAAGAGACCCAGTACTTC
TRBD1	TRBJ1-2	TRBV19	NA	CASSITGGENGGYTF	TGTGCCAGTAGTATTACAGGGGGCGAGAATGGTGGCTACACCTTC
NA	TRBJ2-7	TRBV4-3	NA	CASSQWVGSSYEQYF	TGCGCCAGCAGCCAATGGGTCGGGAGCTCCTACGAGCAGTACTTC
NA	TRBJ1-5	TRBV5-1	NA	CASSLQGDSNQPQHF	TGCGCCAGCAGCTTGCAGGGAGATAGCAATCAGCCCCAGCATTTT
TRBD1	TRBJ1-5	TRBV27	NA	CASSETVTGTGDEPQHF	TGTGCCAGCAGTGAAACAGTAACCGGGACAGGGGACGAGCCCCAGCATTTT
NA	TRBJ1-5	TRBV28	NA	CASSSGQTSNQPQHF	TGTGCCAGCAGTTCCGGGCAGACTAGCAATCAGCCCCAGCATTTT
TRBD1	TRBJ1-2	TRBV5-1	NA	CASSTTGTGSGYTF	TGCGCCAGCAGCACCACCGGGACAGGGTCCGGCTACACCTTC
NA	TRBJ1-2	TRBV5-1	NA	CASSFTARGGYGYTF	TGCGCCAGCAGCTTTACAGCTCGCGGGGGTTATGGCTACACCTTC
NA	TRBJ2-2	TRBV30	NA	CAWSPFWGANTGELFF	TGTGCCTGGAGTCCATTTTGGGGGGCGAACACCGGGGAGCTGTTTTTT
NA	TRBJ1-2	TRBV28	NA	CASSLSSRVSYGYTF	TGTGCCAGCAGTTTATCGTCCAGGGTGAGCTATGGCTACACCTTC
NA	TRBJ2-1	TRBV5-1	NA	CASIFGPGNGNEQFF	TGCGCCAGCATCTTTGGGCCGGGTAACGGTAATGAGCAGTTCTTC
NA	TRBJ1-2	TRBV18	NA	CASSTISGGAVYGYTF	TGTGCCAGCTCAACCATTTCCGGGGGGGCCGTCTATGGCTACACCTTC
NA	TRBJ2-1	TRBV28	once	CASGGGYNEQFF	TGTGCCAGCGGGGGAGGTTACAATGAGCAGTTCTTC
NA	TRBJ2-2	TRBV19	NA	CASSHYGGDTGELFF	TGTGCCAGTAGTCACTACGGAGGGGACACCGGGGAGCTGTTTTTT
NA	TRBJ1-6	TRBV6-5	NA	CASSYGASAHSPLHF	TGTGCCAGCAGTTACGGGGCCTCGGCCCATTCACCCCTCCACTTT
NA	TRBJ1-2	TRBV28	NA	CASSSNQNYGYTF	TGTGCCAGCAGTTCTAATCAGAACTATGGCTACACCTTC
NA	TRBJ2-5	TRBV4-1	NA	CASSRDQETQYF	TGCGCCAGCAGCCGGGACCAAGAGACCCAGTACTTC